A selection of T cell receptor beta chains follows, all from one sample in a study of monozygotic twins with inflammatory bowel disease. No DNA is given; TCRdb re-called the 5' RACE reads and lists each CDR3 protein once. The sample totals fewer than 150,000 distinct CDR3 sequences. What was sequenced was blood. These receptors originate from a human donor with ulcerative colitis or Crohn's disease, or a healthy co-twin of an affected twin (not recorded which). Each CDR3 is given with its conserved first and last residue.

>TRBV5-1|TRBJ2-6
CASSYRPSGDSGANVLTF
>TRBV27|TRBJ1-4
CASSPTGTVFNEKLFF
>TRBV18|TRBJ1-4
CASSPARGLGEKLFF
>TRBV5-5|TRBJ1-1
CASSLAWGQGPTEAFF
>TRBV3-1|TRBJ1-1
CASSTPGRNTEAFF
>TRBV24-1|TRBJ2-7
CATSASTGGLYEQYF
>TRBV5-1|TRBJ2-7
CASSPTGVTYEQYF
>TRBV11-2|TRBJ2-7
CASSLVGLQSYEQYF
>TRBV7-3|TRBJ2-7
CASSLRQGYEQYF
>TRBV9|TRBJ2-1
CASSSAGTGAYNEQFF
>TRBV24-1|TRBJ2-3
CATSDLLDPGGDTQYF
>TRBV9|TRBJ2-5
CASSVGLTGQQETQYF
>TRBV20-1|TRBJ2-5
CSARGETQQETQYF
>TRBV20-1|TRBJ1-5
CSARDRQGYQPQHF
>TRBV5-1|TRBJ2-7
CASSFRATGVTSYEQYF
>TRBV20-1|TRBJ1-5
CSARDRKGGGQPQHF
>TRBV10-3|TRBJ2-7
CAISEEATYEQYF
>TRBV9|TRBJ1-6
CASSALTGRGSPLHF
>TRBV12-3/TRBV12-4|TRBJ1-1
CASTFSGRGRVEAFF
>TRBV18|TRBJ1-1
CASSPIVRTPGTEAFF
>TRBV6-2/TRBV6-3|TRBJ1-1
CASSYVGPGNTEAFF
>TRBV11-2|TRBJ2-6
CASSLRQGRPRSGANVLTF
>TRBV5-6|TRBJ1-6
CASSLRDRGSYNSPLHF
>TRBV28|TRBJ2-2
CAHQTSRNTGELFF
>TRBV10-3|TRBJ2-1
CATESRGAGNEQFF
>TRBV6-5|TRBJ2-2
CASSYLSTGGSTGELFF
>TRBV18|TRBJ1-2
CASSPRTGSRNYGYTF
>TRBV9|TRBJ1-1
CASSVGVGDRESWGTEAFF
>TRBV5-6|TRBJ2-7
CASSEGTYEQYF
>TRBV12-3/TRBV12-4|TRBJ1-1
CASSGERTPNTEAFF
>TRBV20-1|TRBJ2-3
CSAREYRETTDTQYF
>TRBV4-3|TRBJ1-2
CASSQDGGRKGYTF
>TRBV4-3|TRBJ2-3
CASSQESLAGLTTDTQYF
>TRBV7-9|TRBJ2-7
CASSLGTSGGHYEQYF
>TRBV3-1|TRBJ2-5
CASSQQGVTQYF
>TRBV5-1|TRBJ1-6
CASSLDRVNPLHF
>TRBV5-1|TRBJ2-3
CASSLRGLADTQYF
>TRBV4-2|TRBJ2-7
CASSPESSYEQYF
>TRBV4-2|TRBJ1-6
CASSQEVDRGLSPLHF
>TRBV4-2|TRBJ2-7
CASSHGQGANEQYF
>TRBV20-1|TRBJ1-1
CSAVKEPTSTVTEAFF
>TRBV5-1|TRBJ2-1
CASSLVRTGGNEQFF
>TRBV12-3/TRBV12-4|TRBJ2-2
CASSLRVVSGTGELFF
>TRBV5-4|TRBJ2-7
CASRDRDRGYEQYF
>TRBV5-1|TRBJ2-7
CASSLWTPPGEPYEQYF
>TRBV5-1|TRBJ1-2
CASSLDGGIYGYTF
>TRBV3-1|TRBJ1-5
CASSPPGGNNQPQHF
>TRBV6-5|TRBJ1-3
CASSYDGTVSGNTIYF
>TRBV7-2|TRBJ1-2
CASSFKTGVGYTF
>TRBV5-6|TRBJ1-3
CTSCEGVSSGNTIYF
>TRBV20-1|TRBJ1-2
CSPKGGADNYGYTF
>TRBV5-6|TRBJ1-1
CASSPEGIRGTEAFF
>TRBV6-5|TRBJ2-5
CASSSAGERQETQYF
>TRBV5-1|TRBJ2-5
CASSFWTLQQGETQYF
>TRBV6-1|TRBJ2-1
CASPRWGTGGFTSYNEQFF